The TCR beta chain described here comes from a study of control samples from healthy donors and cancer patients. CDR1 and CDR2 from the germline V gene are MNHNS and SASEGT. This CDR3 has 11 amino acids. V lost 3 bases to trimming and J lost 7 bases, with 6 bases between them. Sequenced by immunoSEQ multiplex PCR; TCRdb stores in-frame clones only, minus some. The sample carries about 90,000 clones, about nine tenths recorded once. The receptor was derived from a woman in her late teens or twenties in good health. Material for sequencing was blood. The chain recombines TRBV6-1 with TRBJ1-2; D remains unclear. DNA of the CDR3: TGTGCCAGCAGTGACGTCGGTGGCTACACCTTC. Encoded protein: CASSDVGGYTF.